The clone carrying this T cell receptor (beta chain) was seen repeatedly, ten times or more. Its specificity is unknown. This record belongs to a study of identical twins' blood T cells. TCRdb re-derived calls from the 5' RACE reads in MiXCR, one entry per CDR3 protein. The sample contains fewer than 450,000 distinct CDR3 sequences, roughly 27% of which appear only once. Study findings and constraints: Mainly, cloneset size products determined shared clonotypes, twins included.

The junction had 12 bases not matched to a gene; V was cut back by 2 bases and J by 9 bases. Germline lookup yields CDR1 SGHVS and CDR2 FQNEAQ. The CDR3 has 15 amino acids. The clonotype comes from a woman aged 18 to 55 in good health. The chain is built from TRBV7-8 and TRBJ2-5, with 7 nucleotides matching TRBD2. Source material: PBMCs. The CDR3 coding sequence is TGTGCCAGCAGCTTAAATCTAGCGGCGGAATACTCCCAGTACTTC. Translated: CASSLNLAAEYSQYF. Full variable domain (remainder filled in from reference TRBV7-8 and TRBJ2-5): GAGVSQSPRYKVAKRGQDVALRCDPISGHVSLFWYQQALGQGPEFLTYFQNEAQLDKSGLPSDRFFAERPEGSVSTLKIQRTQQEDSAVYLCASSLNLAAEYSQYFGPGTRLLVL.